This T cell receptor (beta chain) emerged from a study of blood T cell repertoires in COVID-19. Across the whole study: In each case, the material was cDNA or gDNA derived from T cells, B-cell-depleted T cells, or PBMCs.

The CDR3 has 17 residues. V was pared by 4 bases and J by 5 bases, with 15 bases of the junction left unmatched. The germline CDR1 and CDR2 sequences are LGHDT and YNNKEL (reference sequence). TCRdb's table, derived via immunoSEQ multiplex PCR, lists solely in-frame clones and lacks some. The data show some 350,000 clones, approximately 88% seen once. The origin of this receptor is a woman younger than 45 with COVID-19, enrolled during active disease. J is TRBJ2-5 and V is TRBV3-1 (or the pseudogene TRBV3-2); the match to TRBD2 covers 8 bases. Material: peripheral blood. For the CDR3, the DNA is TGTGCCAGCAGCCCGGATACCGGGACTAGTGCTCTGGAGACCCAGTACTTC. Amino acids: CASSPDTGTSALETQYF.